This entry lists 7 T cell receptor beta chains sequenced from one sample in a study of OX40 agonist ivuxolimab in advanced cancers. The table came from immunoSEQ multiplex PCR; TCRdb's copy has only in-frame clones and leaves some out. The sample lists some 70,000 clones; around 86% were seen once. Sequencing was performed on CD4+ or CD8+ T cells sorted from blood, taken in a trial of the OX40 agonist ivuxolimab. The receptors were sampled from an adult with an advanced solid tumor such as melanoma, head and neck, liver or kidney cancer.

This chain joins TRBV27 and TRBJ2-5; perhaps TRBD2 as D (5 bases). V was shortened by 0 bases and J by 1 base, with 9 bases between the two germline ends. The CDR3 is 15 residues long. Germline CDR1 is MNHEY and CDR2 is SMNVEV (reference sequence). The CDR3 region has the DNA TGTGCCAGCAGTTTATCGAGGAGGTTCCAAGAGACCCAGTACTTC. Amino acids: CASSLSRRFQETQYF.

The CDR3 reads CASRPRGKRATTDTQYF. Here the CDR3 DNA reads TGTGCCAGCAGACCCCGGGGAAAGCGGGCCACCACAGATACGCAGTATTTT. This chain joins TRBV28 and TRBJ2-3; D is possibly TRBD2 (6 bases). From germline, CDR1 is MDHEN and CDR2 SYDVKM. The CDR3 has 17 residues. Trimming took 6 bases from V and 2 from J, leaving 21 bases between them.

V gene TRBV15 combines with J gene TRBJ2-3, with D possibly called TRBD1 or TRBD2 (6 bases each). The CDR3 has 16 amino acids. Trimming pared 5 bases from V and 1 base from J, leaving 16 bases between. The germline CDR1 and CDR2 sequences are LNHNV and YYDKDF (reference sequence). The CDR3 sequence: CATSGGLGGRTDTQYF. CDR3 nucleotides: TGTGCCACCAGCGGAGGTCTAGGGGGGCGCACAGATACGCAGTATTTT. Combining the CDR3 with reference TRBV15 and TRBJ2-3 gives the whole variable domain DAMVIQNPRYQVTQFGKPVTLSCSQTLNHNVMYWYQQKSSQAPKLLFHYYDKDFNNEADTPDNFQSRRPNTSFCFLDIRSPGLGDTAMYLCATSGGLGGRTDTQYFGPGTRLTVL.

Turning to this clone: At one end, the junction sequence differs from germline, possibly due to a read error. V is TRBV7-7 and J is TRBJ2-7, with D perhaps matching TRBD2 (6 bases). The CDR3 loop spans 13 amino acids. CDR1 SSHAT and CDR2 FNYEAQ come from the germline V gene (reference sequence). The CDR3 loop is CASSLADSYEQYF. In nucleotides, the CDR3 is TGTGCTAGCAGCTTAGCGGACTCTTACGAGCAGTACTTC.

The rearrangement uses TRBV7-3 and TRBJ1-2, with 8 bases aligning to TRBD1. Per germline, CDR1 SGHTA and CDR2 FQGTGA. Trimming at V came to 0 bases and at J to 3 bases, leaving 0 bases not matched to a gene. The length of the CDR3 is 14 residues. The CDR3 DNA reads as TGTGCCAGCAGCTTAACGGGACAGGACTATGGCTACACCTTC. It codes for CASSLTGQDYGYTF.

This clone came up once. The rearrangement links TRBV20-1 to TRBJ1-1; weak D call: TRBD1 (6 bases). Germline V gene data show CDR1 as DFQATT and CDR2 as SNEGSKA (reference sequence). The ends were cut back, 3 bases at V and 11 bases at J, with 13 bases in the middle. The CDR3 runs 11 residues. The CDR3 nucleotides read TGCAGTGCTAGGTTTGGGGGCTCGGCTTTCTTT. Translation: CSARFGGSAFF.

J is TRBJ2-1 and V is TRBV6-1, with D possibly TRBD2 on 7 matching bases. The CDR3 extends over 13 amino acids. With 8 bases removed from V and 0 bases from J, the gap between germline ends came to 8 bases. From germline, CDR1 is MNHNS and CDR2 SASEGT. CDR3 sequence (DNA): TGTGCCAGCGGGGGGGCCTCCTACAATGAGCAGTTCTTC. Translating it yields CASGGASYNEQFF.